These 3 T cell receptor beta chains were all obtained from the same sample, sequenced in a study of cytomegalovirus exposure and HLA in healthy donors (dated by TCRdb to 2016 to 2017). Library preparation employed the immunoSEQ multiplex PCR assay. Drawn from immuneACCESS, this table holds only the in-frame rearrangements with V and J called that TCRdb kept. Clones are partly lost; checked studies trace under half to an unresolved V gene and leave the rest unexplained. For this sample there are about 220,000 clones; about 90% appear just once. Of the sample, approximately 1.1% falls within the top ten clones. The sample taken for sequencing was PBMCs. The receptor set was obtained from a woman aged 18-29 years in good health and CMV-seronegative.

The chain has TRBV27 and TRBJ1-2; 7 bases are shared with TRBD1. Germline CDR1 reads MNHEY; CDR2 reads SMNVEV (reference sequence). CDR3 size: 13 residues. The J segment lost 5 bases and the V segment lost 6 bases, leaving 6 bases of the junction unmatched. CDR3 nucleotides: TGTGCCAGCAGAAAAGGGGGCGGATATGGCTACACCTTC. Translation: CASRKGGGYGYTF.

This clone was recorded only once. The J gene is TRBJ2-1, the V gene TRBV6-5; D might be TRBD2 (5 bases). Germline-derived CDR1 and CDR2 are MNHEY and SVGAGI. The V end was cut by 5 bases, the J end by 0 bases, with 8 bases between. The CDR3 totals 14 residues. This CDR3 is CASSEGISYNEQFF. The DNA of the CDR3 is TGTGCCAGCAGTGAGGGAATCTCCTACAATGAGCAGTTCTTC.

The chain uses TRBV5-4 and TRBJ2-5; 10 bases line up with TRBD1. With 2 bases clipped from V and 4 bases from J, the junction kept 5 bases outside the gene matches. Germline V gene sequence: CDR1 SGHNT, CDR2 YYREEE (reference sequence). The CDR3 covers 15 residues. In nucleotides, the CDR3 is TGTGCCAGCAGCTTTAGGACAGGGGGTACAGAGACCCAGTACTTC. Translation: CASSFRTGGTETQYF.